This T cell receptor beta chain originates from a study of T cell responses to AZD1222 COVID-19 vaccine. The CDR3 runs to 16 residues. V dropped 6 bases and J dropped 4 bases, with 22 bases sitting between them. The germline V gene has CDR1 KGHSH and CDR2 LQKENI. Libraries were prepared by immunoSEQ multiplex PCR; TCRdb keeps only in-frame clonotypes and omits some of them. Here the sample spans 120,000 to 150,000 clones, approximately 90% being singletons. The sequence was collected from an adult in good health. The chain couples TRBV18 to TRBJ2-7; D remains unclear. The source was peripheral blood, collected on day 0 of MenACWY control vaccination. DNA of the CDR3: TGTGCCAGCTCGCAAGGAAGACCTCATTCCCTTTACGAGCAGTACTTC. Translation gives CASSQGRPHSLYEQYF.